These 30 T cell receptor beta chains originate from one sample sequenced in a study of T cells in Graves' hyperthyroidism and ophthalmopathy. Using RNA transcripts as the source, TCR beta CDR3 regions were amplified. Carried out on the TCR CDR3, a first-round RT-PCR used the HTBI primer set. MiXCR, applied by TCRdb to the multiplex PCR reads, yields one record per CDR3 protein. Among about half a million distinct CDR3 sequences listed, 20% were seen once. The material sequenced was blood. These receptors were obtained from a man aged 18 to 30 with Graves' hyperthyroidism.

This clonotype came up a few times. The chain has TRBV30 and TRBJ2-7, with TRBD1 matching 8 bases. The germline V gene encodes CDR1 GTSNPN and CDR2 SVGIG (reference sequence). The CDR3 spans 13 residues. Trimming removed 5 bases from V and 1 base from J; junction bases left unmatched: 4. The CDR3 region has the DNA TGTGCCTGGTCCCAGGGGGCATCCTACGAGCAGTACTTC. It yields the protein CAWSQGASYEQYF.

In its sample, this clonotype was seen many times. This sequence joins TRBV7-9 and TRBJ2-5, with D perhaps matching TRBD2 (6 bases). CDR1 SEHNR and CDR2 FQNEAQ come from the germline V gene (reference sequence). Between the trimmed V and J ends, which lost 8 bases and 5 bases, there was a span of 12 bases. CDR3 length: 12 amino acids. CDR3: CASGGAEETQYF. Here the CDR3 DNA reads TGTGCCAGCGGAGGGGCGGAGGAGACCCAGTACTTC.

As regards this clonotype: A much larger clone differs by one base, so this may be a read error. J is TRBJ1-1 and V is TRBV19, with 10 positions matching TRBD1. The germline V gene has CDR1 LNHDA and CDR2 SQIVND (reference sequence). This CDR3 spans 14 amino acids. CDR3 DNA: TGTGCCGGTAGTGACAGGGGGCTGGACACTGAAGCTTTCTTT. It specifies CAGSDRGLDTEAFF.

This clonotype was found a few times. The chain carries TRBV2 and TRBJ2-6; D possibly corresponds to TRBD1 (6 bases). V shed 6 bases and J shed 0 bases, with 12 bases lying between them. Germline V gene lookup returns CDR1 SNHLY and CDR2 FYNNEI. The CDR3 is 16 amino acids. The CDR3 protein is CASRATGSSGANVLTF. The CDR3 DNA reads TGTGCCAGCAGAGCAACAGGGAGCTCTGGGGCCAACGTCCTGACTTTC.

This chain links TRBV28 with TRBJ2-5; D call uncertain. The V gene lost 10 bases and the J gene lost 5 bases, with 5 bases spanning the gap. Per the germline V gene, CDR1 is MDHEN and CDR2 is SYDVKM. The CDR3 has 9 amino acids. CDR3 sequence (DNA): TGTGCCAAAAAGGAGACCCAGTACTTC. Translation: CAKKETQYF.

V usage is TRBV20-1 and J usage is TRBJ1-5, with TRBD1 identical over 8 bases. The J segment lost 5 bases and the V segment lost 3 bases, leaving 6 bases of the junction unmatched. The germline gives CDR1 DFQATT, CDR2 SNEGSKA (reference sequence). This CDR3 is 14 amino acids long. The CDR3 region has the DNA TGCAGTGCTAGTTGGACAGGGAGTGATCAGCCCCAGCATTTT. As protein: CSASWTGSDQPQHF.

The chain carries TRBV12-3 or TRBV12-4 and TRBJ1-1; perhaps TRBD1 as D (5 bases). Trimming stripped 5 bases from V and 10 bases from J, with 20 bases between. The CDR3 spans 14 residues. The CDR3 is CASSPGHPLGLAFF. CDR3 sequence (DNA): TGTGCCAGCAGTCCAGGACACCCTTTGGGGTTAGCTTTCTTT.

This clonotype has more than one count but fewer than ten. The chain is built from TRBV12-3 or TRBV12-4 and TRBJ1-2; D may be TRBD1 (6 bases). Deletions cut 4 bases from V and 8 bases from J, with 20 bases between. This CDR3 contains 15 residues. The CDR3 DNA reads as TGTGCCAGCAGTTCGAATCCGGGGGGGCCGGACGGCTACACCTTC. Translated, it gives CASSSNPGGPDGYTF.

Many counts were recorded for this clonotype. The CDR3 sequence: CASSERPSPRETQYF. Here the CDR3 DNA reads TGTGCCAGCAGTGAACGGCCTAGTCCCAGGGAGACCCAGTACTTC. The chain carries TRBV6-1 and TRBJ2-5; D unclear. Trimming pared 2 bases from V and 5 bases from J, leaving 15 bases between. Germline V gene sequence: CDR1 MNHNS, CDR2 SASEGT. The CDR3 covers 15 residues.

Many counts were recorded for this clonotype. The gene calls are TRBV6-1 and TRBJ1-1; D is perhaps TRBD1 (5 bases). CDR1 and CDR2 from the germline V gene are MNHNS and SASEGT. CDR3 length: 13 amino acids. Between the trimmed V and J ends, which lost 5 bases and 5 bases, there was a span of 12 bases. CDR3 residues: CASSQTRGTEAFF. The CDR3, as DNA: TGTGCCAGCAGTCAGACACGGGGGACTGAAGCTTTCTTT.

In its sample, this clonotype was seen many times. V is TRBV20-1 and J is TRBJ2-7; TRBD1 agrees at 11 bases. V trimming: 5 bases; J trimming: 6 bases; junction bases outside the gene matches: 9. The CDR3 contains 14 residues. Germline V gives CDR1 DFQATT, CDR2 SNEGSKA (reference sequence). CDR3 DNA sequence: TGCAGTGCTTGCCCCGGGACAGGGGGATCCGAGCAGTACTTC. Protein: CSACPGTGGSEQYF.

In nucleotides, the CDR3 is TGTGCCAGCAGTGTGGACACTTATGAAAAACTGTTTTTT. Its protein is CASSVDTYEKLFF. V is TRBV12-3 or TRBV12-4 and J is TRBJ1-4; a weak D match, TRBD1 (5 bases). The CDR3 is made up of 13 amino acids. Trimming removed 5 bases from V and 6 bases from J, with 10 bases in between.

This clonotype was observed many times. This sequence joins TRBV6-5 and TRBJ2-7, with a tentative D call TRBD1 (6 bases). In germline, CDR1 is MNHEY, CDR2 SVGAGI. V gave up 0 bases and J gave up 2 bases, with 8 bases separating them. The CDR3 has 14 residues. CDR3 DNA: TGTGCCAGCAGTTACTCGGGGACACCCTACGAGCAGTACTTC. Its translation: CASSYSGTPYEQYF.

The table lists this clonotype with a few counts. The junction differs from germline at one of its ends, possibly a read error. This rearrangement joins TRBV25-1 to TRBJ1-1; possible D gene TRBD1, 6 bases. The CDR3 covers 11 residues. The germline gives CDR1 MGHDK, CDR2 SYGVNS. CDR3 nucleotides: TGTGCCGGCAGGGGATACACTGAAGCTTTCTTT. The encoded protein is CAGRGYTEAFF.

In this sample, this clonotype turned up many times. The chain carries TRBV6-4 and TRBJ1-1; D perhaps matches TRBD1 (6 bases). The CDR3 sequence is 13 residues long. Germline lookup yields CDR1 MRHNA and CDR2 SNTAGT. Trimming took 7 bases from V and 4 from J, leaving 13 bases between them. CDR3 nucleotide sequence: TGTGCCAGCATAGTACGAGGGGGCACTGAAGCTTTCTTT. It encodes CASIVRGGTEAFF.

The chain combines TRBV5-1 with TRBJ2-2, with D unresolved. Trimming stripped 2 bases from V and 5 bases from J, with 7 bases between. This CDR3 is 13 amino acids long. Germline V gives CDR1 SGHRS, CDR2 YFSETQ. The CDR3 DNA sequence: TGCGCCAGCAGCTTCGACGTGACCGGGGAGCTGTTTTTT. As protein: CASSFDVTGELFF.

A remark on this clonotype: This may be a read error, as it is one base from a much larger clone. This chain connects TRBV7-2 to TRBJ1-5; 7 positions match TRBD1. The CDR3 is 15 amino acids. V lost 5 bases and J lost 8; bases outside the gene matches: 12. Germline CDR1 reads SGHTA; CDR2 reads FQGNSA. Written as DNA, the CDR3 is TGTGCCAGCAGCCGACAGGGAAAGGCCGGGGAGCCCCAGCATTTT. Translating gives CASSRQGKAGEPQHF.

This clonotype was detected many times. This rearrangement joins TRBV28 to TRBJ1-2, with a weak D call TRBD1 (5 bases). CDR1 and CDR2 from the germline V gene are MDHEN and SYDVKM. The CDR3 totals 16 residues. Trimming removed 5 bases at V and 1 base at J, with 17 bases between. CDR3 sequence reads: CASSPGWGGINYGYTF. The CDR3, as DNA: TGTGCCAGCAGTCCCGGGTGGGGGGGTATTAACTATGGCTACACCTTC.

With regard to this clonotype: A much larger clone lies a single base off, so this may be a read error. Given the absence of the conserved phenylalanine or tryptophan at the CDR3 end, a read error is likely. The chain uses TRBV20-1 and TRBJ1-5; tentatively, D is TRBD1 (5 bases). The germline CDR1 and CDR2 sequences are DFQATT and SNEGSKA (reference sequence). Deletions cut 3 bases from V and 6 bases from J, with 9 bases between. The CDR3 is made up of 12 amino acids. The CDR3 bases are TGCAGTGCTAGGGGGGGTTCTCAGCCCCAGCATTTG. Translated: CSARGGSQPQHL.

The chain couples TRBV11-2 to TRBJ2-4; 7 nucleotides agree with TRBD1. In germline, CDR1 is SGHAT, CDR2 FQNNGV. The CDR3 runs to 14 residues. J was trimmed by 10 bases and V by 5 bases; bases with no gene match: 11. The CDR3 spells CASSPIQGKRIQYF. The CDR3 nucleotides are TGTGCCAGCAGCCCCATACAGGGGAAAAGGATTCAGTACTTC.

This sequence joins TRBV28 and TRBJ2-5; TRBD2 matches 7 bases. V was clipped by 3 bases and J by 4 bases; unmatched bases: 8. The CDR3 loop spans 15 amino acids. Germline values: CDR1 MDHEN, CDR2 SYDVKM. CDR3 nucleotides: TGTGCCAGCAGTTTGAGGGCTAGCGGTATAGAGACCCAGTACTTC. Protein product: CASSLRASGIETQYF.

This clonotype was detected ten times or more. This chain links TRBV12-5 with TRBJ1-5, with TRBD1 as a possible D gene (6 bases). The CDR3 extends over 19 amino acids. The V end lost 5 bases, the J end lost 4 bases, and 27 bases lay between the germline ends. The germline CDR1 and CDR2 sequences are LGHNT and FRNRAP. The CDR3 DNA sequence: TGTGCTAGTGGTGGAGGGACACCGGAAGGTATAAGGCGAAATCAGCCCCAGCATTTT. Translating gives CASGGGTPEGIRRNQPQHF.

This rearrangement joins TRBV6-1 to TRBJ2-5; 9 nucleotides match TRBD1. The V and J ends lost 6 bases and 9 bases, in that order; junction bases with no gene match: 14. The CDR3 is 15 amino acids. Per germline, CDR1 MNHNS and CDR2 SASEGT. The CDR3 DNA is TGTGCCAGCAGCCGTAAACCGGGACAGGGACGGGCCCAGTACTTC. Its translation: CASSRKPGQGRAQYF.

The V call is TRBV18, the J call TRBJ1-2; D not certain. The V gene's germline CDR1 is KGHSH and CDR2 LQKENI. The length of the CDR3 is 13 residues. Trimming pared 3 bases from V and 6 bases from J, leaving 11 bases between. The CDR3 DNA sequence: TGTGCCAGCTCACCCCGGGAGCTGGATGGCTACACCTTC. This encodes CASSPRELDGYTF.

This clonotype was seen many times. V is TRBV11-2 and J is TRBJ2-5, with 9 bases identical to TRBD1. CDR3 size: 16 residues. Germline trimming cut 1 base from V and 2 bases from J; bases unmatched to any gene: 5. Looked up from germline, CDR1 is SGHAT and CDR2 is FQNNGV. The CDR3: CASSLGGTGLQETQYF. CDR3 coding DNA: TGTGCCAGCAGCTTAGGTGGGACAGGGCTACAAGAGACCCAGTACTTC.

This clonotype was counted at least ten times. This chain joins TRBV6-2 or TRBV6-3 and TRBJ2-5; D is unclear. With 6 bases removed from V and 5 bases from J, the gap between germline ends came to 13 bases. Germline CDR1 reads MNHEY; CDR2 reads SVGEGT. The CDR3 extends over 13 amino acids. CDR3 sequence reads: CASRTDPSETQYF. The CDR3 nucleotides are TGTGCCAGCAGGACCGACCCTTCGGAGACCCAGTACTTC.

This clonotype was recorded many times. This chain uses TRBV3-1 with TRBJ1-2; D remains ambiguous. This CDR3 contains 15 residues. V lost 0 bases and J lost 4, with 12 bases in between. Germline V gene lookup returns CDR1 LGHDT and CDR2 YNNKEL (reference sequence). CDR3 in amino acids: CASSQDGLGGYGYTF. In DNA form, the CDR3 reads TGTGCCAGCAGCCAAGATGGGCTGGGAGGCTATGGCTACACCTTC.

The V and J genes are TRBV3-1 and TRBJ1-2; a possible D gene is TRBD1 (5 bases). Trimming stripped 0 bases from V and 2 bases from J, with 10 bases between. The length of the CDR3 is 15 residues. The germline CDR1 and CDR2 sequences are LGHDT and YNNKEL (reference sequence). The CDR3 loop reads CASSQDHQGNYGYTF. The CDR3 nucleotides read TGTGCCAGCAGCCAAGATCATCAGGGAAACTATGGCTACACCTTC.

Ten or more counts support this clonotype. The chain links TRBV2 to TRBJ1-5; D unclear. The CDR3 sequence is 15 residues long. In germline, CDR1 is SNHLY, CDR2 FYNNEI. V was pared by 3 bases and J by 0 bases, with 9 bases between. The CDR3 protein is CASSEGFLSNQPQHF. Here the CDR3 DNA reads TGTGCCAGCAGTGAGGGCTTCCTTAGCAATCAGCCCCAGCATTTT.

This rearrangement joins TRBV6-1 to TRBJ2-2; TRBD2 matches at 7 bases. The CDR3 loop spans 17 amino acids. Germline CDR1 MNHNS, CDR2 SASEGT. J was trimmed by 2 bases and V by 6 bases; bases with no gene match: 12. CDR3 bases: TGTGCCAGCAGATCTAGGGCGGGGGAACCCAACACCGGGGAGCTGTTTTTT. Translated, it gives CASRSRAGEPNTGELFF.